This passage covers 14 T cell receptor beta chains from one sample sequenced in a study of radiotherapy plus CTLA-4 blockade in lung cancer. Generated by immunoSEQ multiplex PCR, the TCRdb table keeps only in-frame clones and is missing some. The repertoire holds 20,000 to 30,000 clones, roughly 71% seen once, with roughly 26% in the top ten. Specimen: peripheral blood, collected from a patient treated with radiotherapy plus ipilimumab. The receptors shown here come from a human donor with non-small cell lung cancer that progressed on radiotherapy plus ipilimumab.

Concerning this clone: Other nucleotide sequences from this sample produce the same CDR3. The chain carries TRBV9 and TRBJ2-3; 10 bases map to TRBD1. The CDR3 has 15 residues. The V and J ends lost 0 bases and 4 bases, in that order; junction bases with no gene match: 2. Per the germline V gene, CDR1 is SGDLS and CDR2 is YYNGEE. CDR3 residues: CASSVEGQGPDTQYF. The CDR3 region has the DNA TGTGCCAGCAGCGTAGAGGGACAGGGGCCAGATACGCAGTATTTT.

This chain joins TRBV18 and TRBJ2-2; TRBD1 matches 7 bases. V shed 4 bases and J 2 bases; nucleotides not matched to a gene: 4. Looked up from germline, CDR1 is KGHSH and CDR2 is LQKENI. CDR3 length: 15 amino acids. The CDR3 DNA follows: TGTGCCAGCTCACATCGGGACAGTAACACCGGGGAGCTGTTTTTT. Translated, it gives CASSHRDSNTGELFF.

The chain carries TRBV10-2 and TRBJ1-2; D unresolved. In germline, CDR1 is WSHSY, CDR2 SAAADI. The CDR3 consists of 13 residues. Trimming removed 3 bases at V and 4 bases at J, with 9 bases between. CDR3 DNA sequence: TGCGCCAGCAGTGAACAAGGGCCCTATGGCTACACCTTC. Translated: CASSEQGPYGYTF.

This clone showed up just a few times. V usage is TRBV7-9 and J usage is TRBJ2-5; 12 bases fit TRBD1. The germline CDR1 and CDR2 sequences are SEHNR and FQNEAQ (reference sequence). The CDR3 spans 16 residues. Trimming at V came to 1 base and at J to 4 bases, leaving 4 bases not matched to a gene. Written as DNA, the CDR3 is TGTGCCAGCAGCTTAGAAAAGGGACAGGGGGCAGAGACCCAGTACTTC. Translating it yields CASSLEKGQGAETQYF.

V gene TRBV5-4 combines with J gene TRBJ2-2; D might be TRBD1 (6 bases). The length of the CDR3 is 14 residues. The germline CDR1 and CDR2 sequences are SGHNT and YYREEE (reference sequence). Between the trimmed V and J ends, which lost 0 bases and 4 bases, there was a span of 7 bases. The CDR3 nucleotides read TGTGCCAGCAGCTTGGGGGACACCACCGGGGAGCTGTTTTTT. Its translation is CASSLGDTTGELFF.

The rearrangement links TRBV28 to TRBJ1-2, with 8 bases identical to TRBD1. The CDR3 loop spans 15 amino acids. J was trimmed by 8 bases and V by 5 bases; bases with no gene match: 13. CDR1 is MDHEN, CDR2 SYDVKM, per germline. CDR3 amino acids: CASSPPGGGFGGYTF. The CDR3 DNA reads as TGTGCCAGCAGTCCCCCAGGGGGCGGATTCGGAGGCTACACCTTC.

CDR3 amino acids: CASSPDGAGVMSSSYNEQFF. The CDR3 DNA reads as TGTGCCAGCAGCCCAGACGGCGCGGGGGTGATGTCAAGCTCCTACAATGAGCAGTTCTTC. The chain joins TRBV28 to TRBJ2-1; 7 bases map to TRBD2. After removal of 6 bases from V and 0 bases from J, the junction contained 20 bases not matched to a gene. The CDR3 runs to 20 residues. The germline gives CDR1 MDHEN, CDR2 SYDVKM.

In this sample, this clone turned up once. The CDR3 region has the DNA TGTGCCAGTACGGTCGGGGGCAGCTCCTACGAGCAGTACTTC. It yields the protein CASTVGGSSYEQYF. This chain links TRBV28 with TRBJ2-7, with D perhaps assigned TRBD1 or TRBD2 (6 bases each). CDR3 size: 14 residues. Deletions cut 9 bases from V and 0 bases from J, with 15 bases between. Germline values: CDR1 MDHEN, CDR2 SYDVKM.

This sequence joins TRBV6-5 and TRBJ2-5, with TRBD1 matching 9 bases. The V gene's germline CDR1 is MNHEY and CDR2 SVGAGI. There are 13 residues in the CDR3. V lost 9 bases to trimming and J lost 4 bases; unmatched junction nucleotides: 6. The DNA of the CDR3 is TGTGCCAGTCGAACAGGGGGCGGAGAGACCCAGTACTTC. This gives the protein CASRTGGGETQYF.

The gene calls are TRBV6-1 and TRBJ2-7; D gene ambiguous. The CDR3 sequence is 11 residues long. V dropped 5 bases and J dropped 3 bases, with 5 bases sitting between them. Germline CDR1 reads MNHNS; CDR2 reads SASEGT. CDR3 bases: TGTGCCAGCAGTTCCATCTACGAGCAGTACTTC. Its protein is CASSSIYEQYF.

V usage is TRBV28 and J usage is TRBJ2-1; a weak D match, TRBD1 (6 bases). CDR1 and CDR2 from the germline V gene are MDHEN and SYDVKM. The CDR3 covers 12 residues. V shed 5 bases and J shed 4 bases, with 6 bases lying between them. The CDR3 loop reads CASSRGYNEQFF. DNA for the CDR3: TGTGCCAGCAGTAGGGGGTACAATGAGCAGTTCTTC.

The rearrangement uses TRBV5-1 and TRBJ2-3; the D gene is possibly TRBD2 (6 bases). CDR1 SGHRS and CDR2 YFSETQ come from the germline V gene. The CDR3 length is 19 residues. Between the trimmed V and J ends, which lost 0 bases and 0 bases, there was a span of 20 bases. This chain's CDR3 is CASSLVGIGTQSSTDTQYF. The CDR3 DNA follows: TGCGCCAGCAGCTTGGTGGGGATTGGGACTCAATCTAGCACAGATACGCAGTATTTT.

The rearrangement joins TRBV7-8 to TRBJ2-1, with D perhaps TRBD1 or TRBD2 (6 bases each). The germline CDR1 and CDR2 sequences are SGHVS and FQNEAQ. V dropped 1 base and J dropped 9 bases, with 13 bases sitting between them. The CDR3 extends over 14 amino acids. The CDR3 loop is CASSLEGGLSEQFF. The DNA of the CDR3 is TGTGCCAGCAGCTTAGAAGGGGGGTTGAGTGAGCAGTTCTTC.

The chain's CDR3 is CAWTPGTYYGYTF. DNA for the CDR3: TGTGCCTGGACACCCGGGACCTACTATGGCTACACCTTC. The J gene is TRBJ1-2, the V gene TRBV30; D might be TRBD1 (5 bases). CDR1 and CDR2 (germline): GTSNPN, SVGIG (reference sequence). This CDR3 is built from 13 residues. The V end lost 4 bases, the J end lost 3 bases, and 12 bases lay between the germline ends.